Listed below are T cell receptor beta chains from one sample, sequenced in a study of T cells in localized non-small cell lung cancer. The protocol was immunoSEQ multiplex PCR, while the TCRdb copy is restricted to in-frame clones and leaves out a portion. This sample has about 20,000 clones, with 87% found just once. Sequenced material: PBMCs, taken before any cancer treatment. The receptors were sampled from a man aged 40 to 70 with stage II squamous cell lung carcinoma. Each CDR3 is given with its conserved first and last residue.

j_call: TRBJ1-2; v_call: TRBV6-5; cdr3_aa: CASSYSTGQPYGYTF
j_call: TRBJ2-3; v_call: TRBV10-3; cdr3_aa: CAISEYGTDTQYF
j_call: TRBJ2-4; v_call: TRBV5-1; cdr3_aa: CASSPDRVNIQYF
j_call: TRBJ2-5; v_call: TRBV29-1; cdr3_aa: CSAEDGAQETQYF
j_call: TRBJ1-1; v_call: TRBV10-2; cdr3_aa: CASSGRTGINTEAFF
j_call: TRBJ2-2; v_call: TRBV27; cdr3_aa: CASRLYTGELFF
j_call: TRBJ1-5; v_call: TRBV6-5; cdr3_aa: CASSATDSNQPQHF
j_call: TRBJ1-6; v_call: TRBV5-1; cdr3_aa: CASSPNKNSPLHF
j_call: TRBJ2-7; v_call: TRBV10-3; cdr3_aa: CAISRDQTNEQYF
j_call: TRBJ2-6; v_call: TRBV19; cdr3_aa: CASSFLSGANVLTF
j_call: TRBJ2-6; v_call: TRBV4-3; cdr3_aa: CASSQDKGPGANVLTF
j_call: TRBJ2-7; v_call: TRBV6-5; cdr3_aa: CASTQPPYEQYF
j_call: TRBJ2-7; v_call: TRBV7-8; cdr3_aa: CASSLAPGTTYEQYF
j_call: TRBJ2-2; v_call: TRBV9; cdr3_aa: CASSVEGGPNTGELFF
j_call: TRBJ2-7; v_call: TRBV5-1; cdr3_aa: CASRIGLLAGDSHEQYF
j_call: TRBJ1-2; v_call: TRBV6-1; cdr3_aa: CASSAAGSNYGYTF
j_call: TRBJ2-3; v_call: TRBV11-2; cdr3_aa: CASSTHADSTDTQYF
j_call: TRBJ2-2; v_call: TRBV5-4; cdr3_aa: CASSLGGAIYTGELFF
j_call: TRBJ1-6; v_call: TRBV6-5; cdr3_aa: CASRQLNNSPLHF
j_call: TRBJ1-1; v_call: TRBV19; cdr3_aa: CASKIGKTGMKHTEAFF
j_call: TRBJ1-1; v_call: TRBV18; cdr3_aa: CASSLGQGAFF
j_call: TRBJ2-2; v_call: TRBV4-2; cdr3_aa: CASSQEEGPGELFF
j_call: TRBJ1-5; v_call: TRBV19; cdr3_aa: CASTQGLYSNQPQHF
j_call: TRBJ2-3; v_call: TRBV28; cdr3_aa: CASSPSESTDTQYF
j_call: TRBJ2-2; v_call: TRBV4-2; cdr3_aa: CASSQVELSTGELFF
j_call: TRBJ1-1; v_call: TRBV6-6; cdr3_aa: CASSMTVKAFF
j_call: TRBJ2-2; v_call: TRBV7-6; cdr3_aa: CASSSGLGVTGELFF
j_call: TRBJ2-5; v_call: TRBV10-2; cdr3_aa: CASRNWTIQETQYF
j_call: TRBJ1-1; v_call: TRBV6-1; cdr3_aa: CASRLDRGPFSFF
j_call: TRBJ2-7; v_call: TRBV7-9; cdr3_aa: CASSSAGKDYEQYF
j_call: TRBJ1-2; v_call: TRBV2; cdr3_aa: CASSPPGRIYGYTF
j_call: TRBJ2-2; v_call: TRBV15; cdr3_aa: CATSTPGTGGTGELFF
j_call: TRBJ2-5; v_call: TRBV6-5; cdr3_aa: CASSYGPQETQYF
j_call: TRBJ1-1; v_call: TRBV9; cdr3_aa: CASSVAWGGGNTEAFF